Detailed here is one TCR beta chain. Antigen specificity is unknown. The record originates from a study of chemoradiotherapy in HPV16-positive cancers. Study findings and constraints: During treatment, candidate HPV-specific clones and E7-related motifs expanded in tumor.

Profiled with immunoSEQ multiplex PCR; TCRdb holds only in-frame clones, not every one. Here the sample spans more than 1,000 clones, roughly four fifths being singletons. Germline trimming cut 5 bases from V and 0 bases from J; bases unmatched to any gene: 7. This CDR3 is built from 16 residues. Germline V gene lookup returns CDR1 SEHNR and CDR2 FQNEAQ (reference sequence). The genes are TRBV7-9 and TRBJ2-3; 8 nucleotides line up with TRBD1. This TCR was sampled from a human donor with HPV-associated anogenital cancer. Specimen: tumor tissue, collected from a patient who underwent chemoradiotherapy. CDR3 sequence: CASSTRDRRSTDTQYF. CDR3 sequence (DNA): TGTGCCAGCAGCACCCGGGACAGGAGAAGCACAGATACGCAGTATTTT.